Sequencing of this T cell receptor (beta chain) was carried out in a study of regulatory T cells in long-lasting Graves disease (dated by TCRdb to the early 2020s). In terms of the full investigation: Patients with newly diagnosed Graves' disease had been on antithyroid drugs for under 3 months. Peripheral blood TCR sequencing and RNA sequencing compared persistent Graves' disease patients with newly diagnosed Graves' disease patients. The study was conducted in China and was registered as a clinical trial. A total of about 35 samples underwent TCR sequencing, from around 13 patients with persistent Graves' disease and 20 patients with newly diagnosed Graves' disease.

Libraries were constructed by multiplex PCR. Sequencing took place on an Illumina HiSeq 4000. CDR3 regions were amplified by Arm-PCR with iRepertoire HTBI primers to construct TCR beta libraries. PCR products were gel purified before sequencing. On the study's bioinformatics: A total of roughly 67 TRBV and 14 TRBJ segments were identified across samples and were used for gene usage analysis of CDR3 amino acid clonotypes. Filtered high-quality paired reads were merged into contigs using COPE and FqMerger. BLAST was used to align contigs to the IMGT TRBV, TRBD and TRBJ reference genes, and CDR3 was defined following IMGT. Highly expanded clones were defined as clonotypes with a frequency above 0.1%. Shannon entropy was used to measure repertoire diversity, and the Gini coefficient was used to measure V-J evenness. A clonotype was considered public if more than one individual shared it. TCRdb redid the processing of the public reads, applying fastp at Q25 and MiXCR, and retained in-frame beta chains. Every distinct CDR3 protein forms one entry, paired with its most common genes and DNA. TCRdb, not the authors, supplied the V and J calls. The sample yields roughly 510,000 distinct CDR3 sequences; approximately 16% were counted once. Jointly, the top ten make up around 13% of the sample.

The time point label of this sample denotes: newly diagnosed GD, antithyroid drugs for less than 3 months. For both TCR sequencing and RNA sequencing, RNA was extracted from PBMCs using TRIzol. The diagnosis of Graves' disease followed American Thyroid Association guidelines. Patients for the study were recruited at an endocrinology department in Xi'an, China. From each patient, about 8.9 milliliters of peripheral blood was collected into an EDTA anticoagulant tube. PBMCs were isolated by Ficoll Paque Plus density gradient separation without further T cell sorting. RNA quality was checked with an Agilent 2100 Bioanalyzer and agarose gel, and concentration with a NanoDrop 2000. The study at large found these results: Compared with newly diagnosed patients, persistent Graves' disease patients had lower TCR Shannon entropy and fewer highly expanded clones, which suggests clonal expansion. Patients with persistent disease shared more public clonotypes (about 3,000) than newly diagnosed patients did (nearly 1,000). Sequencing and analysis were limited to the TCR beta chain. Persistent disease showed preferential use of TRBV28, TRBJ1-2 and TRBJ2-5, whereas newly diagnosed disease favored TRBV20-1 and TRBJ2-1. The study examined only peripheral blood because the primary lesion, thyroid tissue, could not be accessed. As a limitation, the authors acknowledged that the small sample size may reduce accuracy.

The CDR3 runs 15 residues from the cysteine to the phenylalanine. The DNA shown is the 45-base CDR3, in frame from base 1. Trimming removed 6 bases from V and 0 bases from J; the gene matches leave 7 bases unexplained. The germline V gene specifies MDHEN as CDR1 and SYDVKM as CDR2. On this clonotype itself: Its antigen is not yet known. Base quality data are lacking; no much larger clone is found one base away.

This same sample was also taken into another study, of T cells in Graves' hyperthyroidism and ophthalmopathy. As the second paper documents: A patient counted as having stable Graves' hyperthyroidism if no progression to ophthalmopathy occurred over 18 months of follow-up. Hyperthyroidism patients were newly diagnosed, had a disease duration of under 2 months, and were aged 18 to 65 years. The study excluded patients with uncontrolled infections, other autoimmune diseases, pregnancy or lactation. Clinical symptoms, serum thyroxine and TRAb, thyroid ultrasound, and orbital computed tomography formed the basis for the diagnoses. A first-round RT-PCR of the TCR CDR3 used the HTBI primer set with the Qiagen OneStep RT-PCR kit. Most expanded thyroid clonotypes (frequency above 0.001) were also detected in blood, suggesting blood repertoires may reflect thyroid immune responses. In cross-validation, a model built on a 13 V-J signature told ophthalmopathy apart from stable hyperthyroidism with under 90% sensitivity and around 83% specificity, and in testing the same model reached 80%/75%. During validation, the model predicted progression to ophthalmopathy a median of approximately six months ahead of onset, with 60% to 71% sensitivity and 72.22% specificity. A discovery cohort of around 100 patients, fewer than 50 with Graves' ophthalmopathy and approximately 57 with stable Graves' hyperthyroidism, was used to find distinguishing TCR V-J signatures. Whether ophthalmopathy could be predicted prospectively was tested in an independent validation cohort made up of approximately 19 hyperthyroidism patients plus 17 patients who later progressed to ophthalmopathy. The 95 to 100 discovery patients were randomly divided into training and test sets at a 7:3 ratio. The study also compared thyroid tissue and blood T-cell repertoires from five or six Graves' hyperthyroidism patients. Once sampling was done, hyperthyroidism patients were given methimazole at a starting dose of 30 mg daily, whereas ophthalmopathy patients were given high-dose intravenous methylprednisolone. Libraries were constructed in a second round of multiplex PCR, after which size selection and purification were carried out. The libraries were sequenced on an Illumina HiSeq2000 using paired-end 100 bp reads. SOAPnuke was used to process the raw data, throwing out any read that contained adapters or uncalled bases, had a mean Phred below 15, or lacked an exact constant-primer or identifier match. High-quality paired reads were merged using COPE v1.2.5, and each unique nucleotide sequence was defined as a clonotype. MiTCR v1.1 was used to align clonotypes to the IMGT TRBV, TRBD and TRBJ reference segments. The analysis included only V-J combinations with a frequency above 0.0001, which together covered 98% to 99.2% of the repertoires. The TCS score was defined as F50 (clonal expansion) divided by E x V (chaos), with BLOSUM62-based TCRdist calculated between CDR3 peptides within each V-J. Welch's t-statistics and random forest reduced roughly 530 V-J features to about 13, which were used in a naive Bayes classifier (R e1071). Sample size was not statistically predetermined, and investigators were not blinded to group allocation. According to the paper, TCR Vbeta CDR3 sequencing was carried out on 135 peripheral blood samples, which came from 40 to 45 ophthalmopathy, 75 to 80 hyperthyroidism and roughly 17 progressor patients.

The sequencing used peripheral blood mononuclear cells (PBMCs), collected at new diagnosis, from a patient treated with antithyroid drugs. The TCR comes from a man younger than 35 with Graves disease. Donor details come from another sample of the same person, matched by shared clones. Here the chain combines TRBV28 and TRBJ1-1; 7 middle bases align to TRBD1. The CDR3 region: CASRYLRGMNTEAFF. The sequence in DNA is TGTGCCAGCAGATATCTCAGGGGGATGAACACTGAAGCTTTCTTT.